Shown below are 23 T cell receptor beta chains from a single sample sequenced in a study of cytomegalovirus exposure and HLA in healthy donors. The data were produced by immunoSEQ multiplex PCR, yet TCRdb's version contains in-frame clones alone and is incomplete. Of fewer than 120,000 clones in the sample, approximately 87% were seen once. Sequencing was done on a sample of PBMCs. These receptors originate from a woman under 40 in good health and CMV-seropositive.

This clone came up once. CDR3 protein: CAWSGELAGKEAYNEQFF. The CDR3 DNA is TGTGCCTGGAGTGGGGAATTAGCGGGAAAAGAAGCCTACAATGAGCAGTTCTTC. The chain couples TRBV30 to TRBJ2-1; 8 bases fit TRBD2. Germline loops: CDR1 GTSNPN, CDR2 SVGIG (reference sequence). V shed 1 base, J shed 2 bases, and the junction held 13 bases outside the gene matches. There are 18 residues in the CDR3.

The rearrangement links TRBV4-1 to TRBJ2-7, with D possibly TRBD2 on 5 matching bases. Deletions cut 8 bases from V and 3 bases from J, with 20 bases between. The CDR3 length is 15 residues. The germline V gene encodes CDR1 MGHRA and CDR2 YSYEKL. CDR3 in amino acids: CASAWERNGLYEQYF. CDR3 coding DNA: TGCGCCAGCGCGTGGGAGCGGAACGGACTCTACGAGCAGTACTTC.

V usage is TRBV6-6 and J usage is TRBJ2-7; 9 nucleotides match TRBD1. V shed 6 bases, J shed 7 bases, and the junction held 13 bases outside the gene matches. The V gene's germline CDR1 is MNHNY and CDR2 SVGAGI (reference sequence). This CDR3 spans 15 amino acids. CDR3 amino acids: CASSPTGTGPGEQYF. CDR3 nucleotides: TGTGCCAGCAGCCCCACCGGGACAGGGCCCGGAGAGCAGTACTTC.

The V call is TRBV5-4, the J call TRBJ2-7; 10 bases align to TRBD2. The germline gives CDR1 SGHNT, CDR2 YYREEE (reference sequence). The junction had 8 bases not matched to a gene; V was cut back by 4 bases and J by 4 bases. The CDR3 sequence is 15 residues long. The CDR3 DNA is TGTGCCAGCAGCGACAGGGCTAGCGGGAGTTACGAGCAGTACTTC. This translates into CASSDRASGSYEQYF.

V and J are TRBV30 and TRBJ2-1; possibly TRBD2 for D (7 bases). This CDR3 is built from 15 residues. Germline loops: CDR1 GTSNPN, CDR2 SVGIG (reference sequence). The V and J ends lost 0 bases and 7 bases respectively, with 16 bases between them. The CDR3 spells CAWSVWGGGANEQFF. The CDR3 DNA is TGTGCCTGGAGTGTATGGGGAGGGGGGGCTAATGAGCAGTTCTTC.

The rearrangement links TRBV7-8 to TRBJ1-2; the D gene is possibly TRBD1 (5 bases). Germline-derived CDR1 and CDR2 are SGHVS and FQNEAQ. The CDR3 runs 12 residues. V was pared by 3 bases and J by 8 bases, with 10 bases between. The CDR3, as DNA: TGTGCCAGCAGCTTCGCCTCAGGGGGCTACACCTTC. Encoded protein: CASSFASGGYTF.

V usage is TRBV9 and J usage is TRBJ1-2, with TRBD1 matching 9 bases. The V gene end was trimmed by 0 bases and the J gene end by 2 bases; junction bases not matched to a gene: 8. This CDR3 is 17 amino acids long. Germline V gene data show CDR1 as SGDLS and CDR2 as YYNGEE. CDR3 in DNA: TGTGCCAGCAGCGTAGGTCTTGGGACAGGGAGAAACTATGGCTACACCTTC. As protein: CASSVGLGTGRNYGYTF.

In DNA, the CDR3 is TGTGCCAGCAGTTACTCGAGATTCAATGAGCAGTTCTTC. As protein: CASSYSRFNEQFF. The chain has TRBV6-6 and TRBJ2-1, with D hard to call. Germline V lookup: CDR1 MNHNY, CDR2 SVGAGI (reference sequence). CDR3 length: 13 amino acids. V lost 0 bases to trimming and J lost 6 bases, with 6 bases between them.

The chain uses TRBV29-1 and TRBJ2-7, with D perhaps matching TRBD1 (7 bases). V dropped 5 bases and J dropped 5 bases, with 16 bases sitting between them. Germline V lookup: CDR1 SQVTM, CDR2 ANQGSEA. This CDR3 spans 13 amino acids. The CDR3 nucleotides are TGCAGCGTTCTCAGGGGGGATTTAAACGAGCAGTACTTC. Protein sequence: CSVLRGDLNEQYF.

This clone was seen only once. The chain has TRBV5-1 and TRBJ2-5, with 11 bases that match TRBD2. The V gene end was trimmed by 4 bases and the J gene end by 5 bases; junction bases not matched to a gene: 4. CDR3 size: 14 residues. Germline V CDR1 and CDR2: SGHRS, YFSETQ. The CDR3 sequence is CASSLLAGDETQYF. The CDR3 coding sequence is TGCGCCAGCAGCCTACTAGCGGGGGATGAGACCCAGTACTTC.

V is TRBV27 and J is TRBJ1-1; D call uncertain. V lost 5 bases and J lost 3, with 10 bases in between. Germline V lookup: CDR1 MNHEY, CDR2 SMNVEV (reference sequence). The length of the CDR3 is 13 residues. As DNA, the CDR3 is TGTGCCAGCAGTCCCCTCCCCCACACTGAAGCTTTCTTT. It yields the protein CASSPLPHTEAFF.

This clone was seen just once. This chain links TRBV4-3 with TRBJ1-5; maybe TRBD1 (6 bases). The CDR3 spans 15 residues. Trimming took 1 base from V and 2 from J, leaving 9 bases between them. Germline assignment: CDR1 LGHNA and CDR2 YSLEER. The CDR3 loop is CASSQVYRGNQPQHF. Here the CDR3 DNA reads TGCGCCAGCAGCCAAGTATACAGGGGCAATCAGCCCCAGCATTTT.

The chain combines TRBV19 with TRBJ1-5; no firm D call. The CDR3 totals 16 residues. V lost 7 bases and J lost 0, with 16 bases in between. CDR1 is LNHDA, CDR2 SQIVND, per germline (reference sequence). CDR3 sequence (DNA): TGTGCCAGTACTAATGGCGGAGGGCCTAGCAATCAGCCCCAGCATTTT. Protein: CASTNGGGPSNQPQHF.

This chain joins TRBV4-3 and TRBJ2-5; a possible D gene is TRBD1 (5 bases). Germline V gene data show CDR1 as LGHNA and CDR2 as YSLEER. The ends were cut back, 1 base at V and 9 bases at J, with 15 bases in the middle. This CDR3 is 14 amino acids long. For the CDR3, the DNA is TGCGCCAGCAGCCAAGGCCCAGGGCAGGGTTCCCAGTACTTC. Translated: CASSQGPGQGSQYF.

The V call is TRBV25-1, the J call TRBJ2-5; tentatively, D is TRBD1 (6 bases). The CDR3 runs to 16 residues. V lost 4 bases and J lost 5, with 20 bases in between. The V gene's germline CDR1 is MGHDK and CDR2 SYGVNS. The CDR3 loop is CASSVTPGQTGETQYF. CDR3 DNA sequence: TGTGCCAGCAGTGTAACCCCGGGACAAACGGGGGAGACCCAGTACTTC.

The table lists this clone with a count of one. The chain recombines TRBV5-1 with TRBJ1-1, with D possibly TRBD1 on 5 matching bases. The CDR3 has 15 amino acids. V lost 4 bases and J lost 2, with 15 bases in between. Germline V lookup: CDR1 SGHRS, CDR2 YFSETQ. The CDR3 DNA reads TGCGCCAGCAGCAGGGGCAGGGAGGCCAACACTGAAGCTTTCTTT. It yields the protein CASSRGREANTEAFF.

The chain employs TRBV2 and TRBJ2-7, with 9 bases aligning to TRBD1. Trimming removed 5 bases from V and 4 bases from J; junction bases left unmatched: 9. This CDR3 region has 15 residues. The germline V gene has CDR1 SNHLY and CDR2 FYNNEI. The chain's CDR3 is CASSQEGTGTYEQYF. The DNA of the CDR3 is TGTGCCAGCAGTCAGGAAGGGACAGGGACTTACGAGCAGTACTTC.

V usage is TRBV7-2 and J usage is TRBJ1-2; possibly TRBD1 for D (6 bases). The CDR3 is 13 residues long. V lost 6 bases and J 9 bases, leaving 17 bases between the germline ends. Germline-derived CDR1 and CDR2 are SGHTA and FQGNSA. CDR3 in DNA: TGTGCCAGCAGGGGGGCCGGCCTAATGCGCTACACCTTC. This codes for CASRGAGLMRYTF.

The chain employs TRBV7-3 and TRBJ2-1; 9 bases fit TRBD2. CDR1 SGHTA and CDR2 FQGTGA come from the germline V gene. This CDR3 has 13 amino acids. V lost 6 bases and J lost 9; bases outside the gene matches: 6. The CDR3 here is CASRGSGSGEQFF. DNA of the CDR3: TGTGCCAGCAGGGGTAGCGGGAGCGGTGAGCAGTTCTTC. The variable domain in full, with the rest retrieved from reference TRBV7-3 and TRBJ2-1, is GAGVSQTPSNKVTEKGKYVELRCDPISGHTALYWYRQSLGQGPEFLIYFQGTGAADDSGLPNDRFFAVRPEGSVSTLKIQRTERGDSAVYLCASRGSGSGEQFFGPGTRLTVL.

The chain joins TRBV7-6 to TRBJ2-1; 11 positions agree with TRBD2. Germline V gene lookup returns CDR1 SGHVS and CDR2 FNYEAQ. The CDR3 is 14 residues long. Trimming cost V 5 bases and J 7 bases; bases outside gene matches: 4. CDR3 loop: CASSTTSGGNEQFF. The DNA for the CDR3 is TGTGCCAGCAGCACAACTAGCGGGGGTAATGAGCAGTTCTTC.

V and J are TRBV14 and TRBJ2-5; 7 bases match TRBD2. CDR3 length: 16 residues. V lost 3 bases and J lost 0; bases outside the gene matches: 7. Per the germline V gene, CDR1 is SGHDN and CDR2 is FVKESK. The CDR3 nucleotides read TGTGCCAGCAGCCAGAGGACTAGTCCCTACCAAGAGACCCAGTACTTC. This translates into CASSQRTSPYQETQYF.

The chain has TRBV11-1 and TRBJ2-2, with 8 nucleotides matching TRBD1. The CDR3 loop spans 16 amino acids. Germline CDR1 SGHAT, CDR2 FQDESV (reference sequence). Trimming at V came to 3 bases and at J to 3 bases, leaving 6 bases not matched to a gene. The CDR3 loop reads CASSLAGGTYTGELFF. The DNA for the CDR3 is TGTGCCAGCAGCTTGGCAGGGGGCACTTACACCGGGGAGCTGTTTTTT.

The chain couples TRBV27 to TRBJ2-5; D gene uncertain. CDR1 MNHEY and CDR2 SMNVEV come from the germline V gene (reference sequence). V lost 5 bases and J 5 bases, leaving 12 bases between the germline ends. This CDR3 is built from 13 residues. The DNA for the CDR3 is TGTGCCAGCAGTATACATAAGAAGGAGACCCAGTACTTC. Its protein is CASSIHKKETQYF.